This T cell receptor beta chain was documented in a study of cytomegalovirus exposure and HLA in healthy donors. Study results and caveats: The study flagged approximately 180 TCR beta chains as cytomegalovirus-associated.

A note on this clone: The antigen remains unidentified.

V lost 2 bases and J lost 7, with 18 bases in between. The CDR3 spans 15 residues. CDR1 is SGHNT and CDR2 is YYREEE in the germline V gene (reference sequence). Use of 60 Vbeta and 13 Jbeta primers characterized the PCR. Profiling relied on immunoSEQ multiplex PCR, and the TCRdb table lists in-frame clones only, not all of them. The table records about 98,000 clones, about 80% of them present only once. This sequence was found in a female donor in good health and CMV-seropositive. The rearrangement links TRBV5-4 to TRBJ1-2; weak D call: TRBD1 (6 bases). The sequencing input was PBMCs. In DNA, the CDR3 is TGTGCCAGCAGCTTAACCTCCACAGGGCTAGGTGGCTACACCTTC. This gives the protein CASSLTSTGLGGYTF. Full variable domain (outside the CDR3, taken from reference TRBV5-4 and TRBJ1-2): ETGVTQSPTHLIKTRGQQVTLRCSSQSGHNTVSWYQQALGQGPQFIFQYYREEENGRGNFPPRFSGLQFPNYSSELNVNALELDDSALYLCASSLTSTGLGGYTFGSGTRLTVV.